Shown below are 2 T cell receptor beta chains from a single sample sequenced in a study of cytomegalovirus exposure and HLA in healthy donors. The study ran its PCR with 60 Vbeta and 13 Jbeta primers. Only in-frame clones appear in the TCRdb table, and some are missing; sequencing was by immunoSEQ multiplex PCR. The sample has over 150,000 clones, approximately 80% seen once. Material for sequencing was PBMCs. The receptors were gathered from a man between 40 and 49 years old in good health and CMV-seronegative.

The V call is TRBV28, the J call TRBJ2-5, with 9 bases fitting TRBD2. The V segment lost 6 bases and the J segment 0 bases; nucleotides outside the gene matches: 14. The CDR3 has 18 amino acids. From germline, CDR1 is MDHEN and CDR2 SYDVKM. The CDR3 region is CASSSWGGGAQYQETQYF. In nucleotides, the CDR3 is TGTGCCAGCAGCTCTTGGGGCGGGGGGGCCCAGTACCAAGAGACCCAGTACTTC.

V and J are TRBV6-5 and TRBJ1-4, with D unresolved. The CDR3 contains 15 residues. The V and J ends lost 4 bases and 2 bases respectively, with 11 bases between them. Germline V gene sequence: CDR1 MNHEY, CDR2 SVGAGI. In DNA form, the CDR3 reads TGTGCCAGCAGTTCCCAGACGAGGACTAATGAAAAACTGTTTTTT. This gives the protein CASSSQTRTNEKLFF.